The 27 T cell receptor beta chains below all came from one sample that was sequenced in a study of CD8 T cells in Susac syndrome. RNA totalling about 0.45 to 1 ug underwent reverse transcription with random hexamers. TCRdb recomputed calls from the immunoSEQ multiplex PCR reads with MiXCR, one row per CDR3 protein. The profile shows about 200,000 distinct CDR3 sequences, about 91% of them singletons. The specimen was CD4+ T cells from PBMCs. These TCRs come from a human donor with Susac syndrome.

This clonotype was seen only once. The chain couples TRBV19 to TRBJ1-5; D not resolved. The CDR3 has 16 amino acids. Looked up from germline, CDR1 is LNHDA and CDR2 is SQIVND (reference sequence). Trimming removed 8 bases from V and 2 bases from J, with 19 bases in between. For the CDR3, the DNA is TGTGCCAGTCCTTCCCTACAGTGGGCTGGCAATCAGCCCCAGCATTTT. As protein: CASPSLQWAGNQPQHF. The entire variable domain, with the rest obtained from reference TRBV19 and TRBJ1-5, is as follows: DGGITQSPKYLFRKEGQNVTLSCEQNLNHDAMYWYRQDPGQGLRLIYYSQIVNDFQKGDIAEGYSVSREKKESFPLTVTSAQKNPTAFYLCASPSLQWAGNQPQHFGDGTRLSIL.

This chain uses TRBV30 with TRBJ1-1, with no clear D. Germline V CDR1 and CDR2: GTSNPN, SVGIG (reference sequence). Between the trimmed V and J ends, which lost 5 bases and 0 bases, there was a span of 10 bases. The CDR3 consists of 13 residues. The CDR3 DNA reads TGTGCCTGGGATGCCCGCATGAACACTGAAGCTTTCTTT. Protein product: CAWDARMNTEAFF.

The J gene is TRBJ1-2, the V gene TRBV19; TRBD1 matches 11 bases. V trimming: 5 bases; J trimming: 8 bases; junction bases outside the gene matches: 10. Germline V gives CDR1 LNHDA, CDR2 SQIVND (reference sequence). The CDR3 length is 15 residues. CDR3 protein: CASSYQGQGAGGYTF. In nucleotides, the CDR3 is TGTGCCAGTAGTTACCAAGGACAGGGGGCTGGAGGCTACACCTTC.

The chain has TRBV12-3 or TRBV12-4 and TRBJ1-1; 9 nucleotides line up with TRBD1. This CDR3 comprises 13 residues. V was pared by 6 bases and J by 6 bases, with 5 bases of the junction left unmatched. CDR3 region: CASSVDRGPEAFF. The CDR3 nucleotides are TGTGCCAGCAGCGTGGACAGGGGCCCTGAAGCTTTCTTT.

The rearrangement links TRBV19 to TRBJ1-2; no clear D. This CDR3 comprises 13 residues. CDR1 is LNHDA, CDR2 SQIVND, per germline (reference sequence). The V end was cut by 5 bases, the J end by 5 bases, with 12 bases between. The CDR3 coding sequence is TGTGCCAGTAGTTTTTTGAGGGATTATGGCTACACCTTC. Translated: CASSFLRDYGYTF. Complete variable domain (other parts from reference TRBV19 and TRBJ1-2): DGGITQSPKYLFRKEGQNVTLSCEQNLNHDAMYWYRQDPGQGLRLIYYSQIVNDFQKGDIAEGYSVSREKKESFPLTVTSAQKNPTAFYLCASSFLRDYGYTFGSGTRLTVV.

This clonotype was recorded once. The V call is TRBV10-3, the J call TRBJ2-5; tentative D call: TRBD1 (6 bases). Germline V gene sequence: CDR1 ENHRY, CDR2 SYGVKD. V dropped 5 bases and J dropped 0 bases, with 10 bases sitting between them. CDR3 size: 14 residues. The CDR3 loop is CAISRTENQETQYF. The CDR3 bases are TGTGCCATCAGTCGGACAGAGAACCAAGAGACCCAGTACTTC.

The chain combines TRBV3-1 with TRBJ2-5; 8 nucleotides agree with TRBD1. The germline V gene has CDR1 LGHDT and CDR2 YNNKEL (reference sequence). V shed 5 bases, J shed 4 bases, and the junction held 6 bases outside the gene matches. The CDR3 totals 14 residues. DNA of the CDR3: TGTGCCAGCAGCATCCGGACAGGGAGAGAGACCCAGTACTTC. Translated: CASSIRTGRETQYF.

This clonotype was seen a handful of times. V gene TRBV20-1 combines with J gene TRBJ2-7; TRBD1 is a possible D gene (6 bases). Per germline, CDR1 DFQATT and CDR2 SNEGSKA (reference sequence). There are 12 residues in the CDR3. The V end lost 3 bases, the J end lost 6 bases, and 12 bases lay between the germline ends. In nucleotides, the CDR3 is TGCAGTGCTAGTAGGCAGGGGCGCGAGCAGTACTTC. As protein: CSASRQGREQYF.

The chain recombines TRBV20-1 with TRBJ2-1; D possibly corresponds to TRBD1 (5 bases). The V gene lost 0 bases and the J gene lost 11 bases, with 20 bases spanning the gap. Germline CDR1 DFQATT, CDR2 SNEGSKA (reference sequence). There are 15 residues in the CDR3. CDR3 nucleotide sequence: TGCAGTGCTAGAGATTCAAGGGGCATTTGGAATCAGCAGTTCTTC. Its translation is CSARDSRGIWNQQFF.

The chain recombines TRBV30 with TRBJ1-2; no reliable D call. The ends were cut back, 3 bases at V and 6 bases at J, with 11 bases in the middle. Per the germline V gene, CDR1 is GTSNPN and CDR2 is SVGIG (reference sequence). The length of the CDR3 is 12 residues. The CDR3 DNA follows: TGTGCCTGGAGCGCGTCGGGGAATGGCTACACCTTC. Protein: CAWSASGNGYTF.

This chain joins TRBV2 and TRBJ2-2; either TRBD1 or TRBD2 may fit D (6 bases each). Germline values: CDR1 SNHLY, CDR2 FYNNEI. V shed 10 bases and J shed 5 bases, with 14 bases lying between them. The CDR3 contains 13 residues. The CDR3 DNA is TGTGCCACAGGGGACTCTGGGACCGGGGAGCTGTTTTTT. It codes for CATGDSGTGELFF.

The J gene is TRBJ2-7, the V gene TRBV7-2; tentatively, D is TRBD2 (5 bases). V dropped 6 bases and J dropped 2 bases, with 14 bases sitting between them. This CDR3 comprises 14 residues. From germline, CDR1 is SGHTA and CDR2 FQGNSA. In DNA form, the CDR3 reads TGTGCCAGCAGACTTTCTCTCGGGACCTACGAGCAGTACTTC. Translation gives CASRLSLGTYEQYF.

The chain links TRBV29-1 to TRBJ2-1, with unresolved D. This CDR3 has 11 amino acids. Germline CDR1 is SQVTM and CDR2 is ANQGSEA. V was trimmed by 3 bases and J by 3 bases, leaving 3 bases between them. The CDR3 sequence: CSVEIYNEQFF. In nucleotides, the CDR3 is TGCAGCGTTGAGATCTACAATGAGCAGTTCTTC.

The table lists this clonotype with a few counts. V usage is TRBV5-1 and J usage is TRBJ1-5; D gene ambiguous. The V and J ends lost 0 bases and 3 bases respectively, with 7 bases between them. The CDR3 loop spans 14 amino acids. The V gene's germline CDR1 is SGHRS and CDR2 YFSETQ. CDR3 bases: TGCGCCAGCAGCTTGGAGGGTCCCAATCAGCCCCAGCATTTT. The encoded protein is CASSLEGPNQPQHF. The variable domain in full, completed from reference TRBV5-1 and TRBJ1-5, reads KAGVTQTPRYLIKTRGQQVTLSCSPISGHRSVSWYQQTPGQGLQFLFEYFSETQRNKGNFPGRFSGRQFSNSRSEMNVSTLELGDSALYLCASSLEGPNQPQHFGDGTRLSIL.

The rearrangement links TRBV11-2 to TRBJ2-1; D may be TRBD1 or TRBD2 (5 bases each). Trimming left V 1 base short and J 5 bases short, with 15 bases between. The CDR3 has 16 amino acids. The germline V gene has CDR1 SGHAT and CDR2 FQNNGV. CDR3 sequence: CASSLVIRDVDNEQFF. The CDR3, as DNA: TGTGCCAGCAGCTTAGTCATTCGGGACGTAGACAATGAGCAGTTCTTC. Complete variable domain (other parts from reference TRBV11-2 and TRBJ2-1): EAGVAQSPRYKIIEKRQSVAFWCNPISGHATLYWYQQILGQGPKLLIQFQNNGVVDDSQLPKDRFSAERLKGVDSTLKIQPAKLEDSAVYLCASSLVIRDVDNEQFFGPGTRLTVL.

V usage is TRBV9 and J usage is TRBJ2-7, with D possibly matching TRBD2 (6 bases). V dropped 0 bases and J dropped 4 bases, with 14 bases sitting between them. Germline V CDR1 and CDR2: SGDLS, YYNGEE. The CDR3 contains 15 residues. The CDR3 protein is CASSVGASETYEQYF. The CDR3 DNA reads TGTGCCAGCAGCGTAGGCGCTAGCGAGACGTACGAGCAGTACTTC.

This chain links TRBV12-3 or TRBV12-4 with TRBJ2-1; 10 bases map to TRBD2. V lost 3 bases and J lost 7; bases outside the gene matches: 3. The length of the CDR3 is 14 residues. The CDR3 spells CASSFGLAANEQFF. The CDR3, as DNA: TGTGCCAGCAGTTTCGGACTAGCGGCTAATGAGCAGTTCTTC.

This clonotype was found once. The rearrangement uses TRBV27 and TRBJ1-6, with a possible D match to TRBD1 (5 bases). Germline values: CDR1 MNHEY, CDR2 SMNVEV (reference sequence). CDR3 length equals 15 residues. V shed 4 bases and J shed 11 bases, with 18 bases lying between them. CDR3 sequence reads: CASSWFQGGVAPLHF. The DNA for the CDR3 is TGTGCCAGCAGTTGGTTCCAGGGAGGGGTCGCACCCCTCCACTTT.

This chain uses TRBV20-1 with TRBJ2-1; 8 nucleotides match TRBD2. Germline loops: CDR1 DFQATT, CDR2 SNEGSKA (reference sequence). Trimming removed 5 bases from V and 0 bases from J; junction bases left unmatched: 12. The CDR3 length is 17 residues. Written as DNA, the CDR3 is TGCAGTGCTCGAAATAGCGGGAATCCCAGCTCCTACAATGAGCAGTTCTTC. Its translation: CSARNSGNPSSYNEQFF.

The J gene is TRBJ2-3, the V gene TRBV3-1, with D perhaps matching TRBD2 (6 bases). This CDR3 is 13 amino acids long. Deletions cut 1 base from V and 9 bases from J, with 11 bases between. The germline V gene encodes CDR1 LGHDT and CDR2 YNNKEL (reference sequence). The DNA of the CDR3 is TGTGCCAGCAGCCAAGCGGACTATCTCACGCAGTATTTT. Protein sequence: CASSQADYLTQYF.

The genes are TRBV11-3 and TRBJ2-1, with D possibly TRBD2 on 5 matching bases. Trimming stripped 5 bases from V and 3 bases from J, with 14 bases between. The CDR3 length is 15 residues. Germline V gene data show CDR1 as SGHNT and CDR2 as YENEEA. CDR3 loop: CASSIDRGSYNEQFF. DNA for the CDR3: TGTGCCAGCAGCATCGATCGGGGAAGCTACAATGAGCAGTTCTTC.

The J gene is TRBJ2-7, the V gene TRBV20-1; D ambiguous. The CDR3 runs 16 residues. V dropped 3 bases and J dropped 3 bases, with 21 bases sitting between them. Looked up from germline, CDR1 is DFQATT and CDR2 is SNEGSKA (reference sequence). As DNA, the CDR3 is TGCAGTGCTAGTTCTTCTAGTTTCGCGGCTAACTACGAGCAGTACTTC. Residues: CSASSSSFAANYEQYF.

V and J are TRBV2 and TRBJ2-1; 12 bases match TRBD2. The CDR3 has 16 residues. J was trimmed by 7 bases and V by 6 bases; bases with no gene match: 10. In germline, CDR1 is SNHLY, CDR2 FYNNEI. In DNA form, the CDR3 reads TGTGCCAGCAGGTCCCTAGCGGGGGGGCTTGGTAATGAGCAGTTCTTC. Amino acids: CASRSLAGGLGNEQFF.

This rearrangement joins TRBV30 to TRBJ2-3, with D unclear. Germline V gene data show CDR1 as GTSNPN and CDR2 as SVGIG (reference sequence). Trimming shortened V by 8 bases and J by 1 base, and 13 bases separated the two germline ends. This CDR3 has 13 residues. CDR3 coding DNA: TGTGCCGCTGGGTTAAAGGGCACAGATACGCAGTATTTT. Translating gives CAAGLKGTDTQYF.

The V call is TRBV6-1, the J call TRBJ2-3; D remains ambiguous. Germline CDR1 MNHNS, CDR2 SASEGT. There are 15 residues in the CDR3. The V end was cut by 1 base, the J end by 0 bases, with 8 bases between. This chain's CDR3 is CASSEERYSTDTQYF. The CDR3, as DNA: TGTGCCAGCAGTGAAGAGAGGTATAGCACAGATACGCAGTATTTT.

This chain links TRBV28 with TRBJ2-7; TRBD1 might be the D (5 bases). V was clipped by 6 bases and J by 2 bases, with 17 bases between them. Germline loops: CDR1 MDHEN, CDR2 SYDVKM. The CDR3 is 15 residues long. Written as DNA, the CDR3 is TGTGCCAGCAGACCCCAGGGCTGGTACGCCTACGAGCAGTACTTC. The encoded protein is CASRPQGWYAYEQYF.

The rearrangement joins TRBV10-2 to TRBJ2-7; D unresolved. CDR1 and CDR2 from the germline V gene are WSHSY and SAAADI. This CDR3 has 12 amino acids. V was shortened by 3 bases and J by 3 bases, with 6 bases between the two germline ends. The CDR3 DNA is TGCGCCAGCAGTGACCGAATCTACGAGCAGTACTTC. It is translated as CASSDRIYEQYF.